Included here is one TCR beta chain sequence, with context. The assay was immunoSEQ multiplex PCR, and TCRdb's table has in-frame clones only and misses some. The table lists a few hundred thousand clones, approximately 90% of them singletons. These data originate in a study of blood T cell repertoires in COVID-19. The overall study: COVID-19 samples collected from the United States, Italy and Spain covered acute and convalescent phases. The analysed material was cDNA or gDNA that came from T cells, B-cell-depleted T cells, or PBMCs.

With 3 bases removed from V and 0 bases from J, the gap between germline ends came to 9 bases. Germline V lookup: CDR1 SNHLY, CDR2 FYNNEI. The CDR3 contains 14 residues. The sequence derives from a woman aged 60-70 years with COVID-19, enrolled during active disease. The chain recombines TRBV2 with TRBJ2-7; no reliable D call. The sequencing sample was made of peripheral blood. CDR3 sequence reads: CASSDWASSYEQYF. Written as DNA, the CDR3 is TGTGCCAGCAGTGACTGGGCCTCCTCCTACGAGCAGTACTTC. Complete variable domain (other parts from reference TRBV2 and TRBJ2-7): EPEVTQTPSHQVTQMGQEVILRCVPISNHLYFYWYRQILGQKVEFLVSFYNNEISEKSEIFDDQFSVERPDGSNFTLKIRSTKLEDSAMYFCASSDWASSYEQYFGPGTRLTVT.